These 23 T cell receptor beta chains came from one sample sequenced in a study of T cell responses to AZD1222 COVID-19 vaccine. The data were produced by immunoSEQ multiplex PCR, yet TCRdb's version contains in-frame clones alone and is incomplete. The sample records 160,000 or so clones, 85% to 95% being singletons. Sample: peripheral blood, taken 28 days after the second AZD1222 dose. The receptors were sampled from an adult who received the AZD1222 COVID-19 vaccine.

The chain combines TRBV19 with TRBJ2-3, with D hard to call. The CDR3 is 13 residues long. Germline CDR1 LNHDA, CDR2 SQIVND (reference sequence). Trimming removed 2 bases at V and 0 bases at J, with 3 bases between. CDR3 nucleotide sequence: TGTGCCAGTAGTATACAGAGCACAGATACGCAGTATTTT. It encodes CASSIQSTDTQYF.

The rearrangement links TRBV5-1 to TRBJ2-7; D is possibly TRBD2 (6 bases). The germline V gene encodes CDR1 SGHRS and CDR2 YFSETQ. Trimming cost V 3 bases and J 6 bases, with 16 bases left between them. The CDR3 spans 14 residues. Here the CDR3 DNA reads TGCGCCAGCAGCTGGGGCCCGGAGGGCACCGAGCAGTACTTC. This sequence encodes CASSWGPEGTEQYF.

V gene TRBV7-9 combines with J gene TRBJ2-1; D might be TRBD2 (6 bases). The ends were cut back, 1 base at V and 9 bases at J, with 13 bases in the middle. This CDR3 is built from 14 residues. Germline V lookup: CDR1 SEHNR, CDR2 FQNEAQ (reference sequence). The CDR3 nucleotides read TGTGCCAGCAGCTTAGGGGAGGCTTGGGGTGAGCAGTTCTTC. It translates to CASSLGEAWGEQFF.

This clone came up a few times. The CDR3 DNA follows: TGTGCCAGCAGTTACTCGCGGGAATCTGGAAACACCATATATTTT. This codes for CASSYSRESGNTIYF. The rearrangement uses TRBV6-5 and TRBJ1-3, with unresolved D. With 0 bases removed from V and 1 base from J, the gap between germline ends came to 7 bases. Germline V gene data show CDR1 as MNHEY and CDR2 as SVGAGI. The CDR3 is 15 amino acids.

The chain uses TRBV7-2 and TRBJ1-3; unclear D gene. Deletions cut 5 bases from V and 4 bases from J, with 15 bases between. The CDR3 covers 15 residues. Looked up from germline, CDR1 is SGHTA and CDR2 is FQGNSA. CDR3 in DNA: TGTGCCAGCAGCCAGACAACGATCCCGGGAAACACCATATATTTT. Translated: CASSQTTIPGNTIYF.

This clone was seen a single time. The chain has TRBV2 and TRBJ2-5; 13 bases map to TRBD2. Germline V lookup: CDR1 SNHLY, CDR2 FYNNEI. CDR3 length: 16 amino acids. The V and J ends lost 7 bases and 3 bases, in that order; junction bases with no gene match: 8. DNA of the CDR3: TGTGCCAGCACCGGAATGGGACTAGCGGGGAAAGAGACCCAGTACTTC. It translates to CASTGMGLAGKETQYF.

This chain uses TRBV6-5 with TRBJ2-1; 10 bases are a match to TRBD2. The CDR3 consists of 14 residues. V lost 8 bases to trimming and J lost 9 bases; unmatched junction nucleotides: 10. Per the germline V gene, CDR1 is MNHEY and CDR2 is SVGAGI. CDR3 residues: CASAGLAGASEQFF. The CDR3 DNA follows: TGTGCCAGCGCGGGGCTAGCGGGAGCCAGTGAGCAGTTCTTC.

This chain joins TRBV6-5 and TRBJ2-7, with TRBD1 matching 10 bases. The length of the CDR3 is 14 residues. CDR1 is MNHEY and CDR2 is SVGAGI in the germline V gene. V shed 4 bases and J 5 bases; nucleotides not matched to a gene: 5. The CDR3 here is CASSFGQGVDEQYF. The CDR3 DNA follows: TGTGCCAGCAGTTTCGGACAGGGGGTCGACGAGCAGTACTTC.

The gene calls are TRBV4-3 and TRBJ2-3; 12 bases agree with TRBD2. Trimming at V came to 4 bases and at J to 0 bases, leaving 14 bases not matched to a gene. This CDR3 has 20 amino acids. Looked up from germline, CDR1 is LGHNA and CDR2 is YSLEER. The DNA for the CDR3 is TGCGCCAGCAGCCGATACCTCCAACTAGCGGGAGGCTCTAGCACAGATACGCAGTATTTT. Protein product: CASSRYLQLAGGSSTDTQYF.

CDR3 nucleotides: TGTGCCAGCAGTTTACTTCCGGGACGGACGAATTCACCCCTCCACTTT. Translation gives CASSLLPGRTNSPLHF. This sequence joins TRBV27 and TRBJ1-6; possibly TRBD1 for D (5 bases). Trimming removed 2 bases from V and 7 bases from J, with 15 bases in between. Germline V lookup: CDR1 MNHEY, CDR2 SMNVEV (reference sequence). The length of the CDR3 is 16 residues.

The chain uses TRBV28 and TRBJ2-6; 9 bases are shared with TRBD1. The CDR3 loop spans 17 amino acids. Germline trimming cut 4 bases from V and 1 base from J; bases unmatched to any gene: 5. Germline CDR1 MDHEN, CDR2 SYDVKM. CDR3 in DNA: TGTGCCAGCAGTTCCGGGACAGGGCCTTCTGGGGCCAACGTCCTGACTTTC. This encodes CASSSGTGPSGANVLTF.

The chain combines TRBV28 with TRBJ1-5; 8 bases agree with TRBD1. Unmatched junction bases numbered 1, after V lost 6 bases and J lost 3 bases. This CDR3 contains 13 residues. Per the germline V gene, CDR1 is MDHEN and CDR2 is SYDVKM. The DNA for the CDR3 is TGTGCCAGCAGGGGACAGGACAATCAGCCCCAGCATTTT. It codes for CASRGQDNQPQHF.

The chain recombines TRBV21-1 with TRBJ2-7; TRBD1 is taken as the D call from the table, unchecked against the DNA. TRBV21-1 is a documented pseudogene. The CDR3 has 12 amino acids. The CDR3 DNA reads TGTGCCAGCAGGTGGGGACAGCACGGTCGGTACTTC. It is translated as CASRWGQHGRYF.

V gene TRBV19 combines with J gene TRBJ1-2, with D possibly matching TRBD1 (6 bases). V dropped 1 base and J dropped 5 bases, with 11 bases sitting between them. This CDR3 is 14 amino acids long. Germline assignment: CDR1 LNHDA and CDR2 SQIVND (reference sequence). This CDR3 reads CASSIGDTPYGYTF. CDR3 nucleotides: TGTGCCAGTAGTATAGGGGACACCCCTTATGGCTACACCTTC.

The chain recombines TRBV7-2 with TRBJ2-7; unclear D gene. The CDR3 spans 12 residues. Germline V gene lookup returns CDR1 SGHTA and CDR2 FQGNSA. V lost 5 bases and J lost 2, with 7 bases in between. The CDR3 DNA reads TGTGCCAGCAGCCTAATCCCCTACGAGCAGTACTTC. The encoded protein is CASSLIPYEQYF.

The V call is TRBV7-8, the J call TRBJ2-1; D is unresolved. V was pared by 5 bases and J by 5 bases, with 19 bases between. This CDR3 has 16 residues. Germline CDR1 and CDR2: SGHVS and FQNEAQ. In nucleotides, the CDR3 is TGTGCCAGCAGCAACCTCACATTAAGGGCCAACAATGAGCAGTTCTTC. Protein product: CASSNLTLRANNEQFF.

The V and J genes are TRBV6-2 or TRBV6-3 and TRBJ2-2, with D hard to call. Looked up from germline, CDR1 is MNHEY and CDR2 is SVGEGT. The CDR3 has 15 residues. Deletions cut 3 bases from V and 8 bases from J, with 16 bases between. In DNA form, the CDR3 reads TGTGCCAGCAGTTATAGGCAGCGCCTCGGGGGGGAGCTGTTTTTT. It codes for CASSYRQRLGGELFF.

The CDR3 sequence: CASSLRQDNEQFF. CDR3 sequence (DNA): TGCGCCAGCAGCCTACGGCAGGACAATGAGCAGTTCTTC. This chain connects TRBV4-1 to TRBJ2-1; no clear D. The germline V gene encodes CDR1 MGHRA and CDR2 YSYEKL. CDR3 length equals 13 residues. V was clipped by 4 bases and J by 5 bases, with 9 bases between them.

This chain connects TRBV6-5 to TRBJ1-1; D is unclear. Germline CDR1 is MNHEY and CDR2 is SVGAGI. This CDR3 has 13 amino acids. V lost 2 bases to trimming and J lost 7 bases, with 11 bases between them. CDR3 loop: CASSYTQGFEAFF. The CDR3 nucleotides are TGTGCCAGCAGTTACACTCAAGGGTTTGAAGCTTTCTTT.

The rearrangement joins TRBV30 to TRBJ1-2; TRBD1 is a possible D gene (5 bases). Germline V lookup: CDR1 GTSNPN, CDR2 SVGIG (reference sequence). The CDR3 totals 12 residues. The CDR3 sequence is CANPQGNYGYTF. The DNA of the CDR3 is TGTGCTAATCCCCAGGGCAACTATGGCTACACCTTC.

This clone was counted between two and nine times. The chain joins TRBV7-8 to TRBJ1-2; tentative D call: TRBD1 (5 bases). The CDR3 totals 15 residues. Looked up from germline, CDR1 is SGHVS and CDR2 is FQNEAQ. Trimming left V 5 bases short and J 3 bases short, with 16 bases between. The CDR3, as DNA: TGTGCCAGCAGCCCGGGACGACAGCGTCACTATGGCTACACCTTC. This gives the protein CASSPGRQRHYGYTF.

The chain uses TRBV6-2 or TRBV6-3 and TRBJ2-1, with a tentative D call TRBD2 (6 bases). Trimming shortened V by 2 bases and J by 10 bases, and 15 bases separated the two germline ends. Germline lookup yields CDR1 MNHEY and CDR2 SVGEGT. The CDR3 runs 14 residues. CDR3 coding DNA: TGTGCCAGCAGTTACGTGGCTAGCCGGGGGGAGCAGTTCTTC. Amino acids: CASSYVASRGEQFF.

The chain uses TRBV19 and TRBJ2-7; no clear D gene. V shed 7 bases and J shed 2 bases, with 15 bases lying between them. The CDR3 has 14 residues. Germline V gene sequence: CDR1 LNHDA, CDR2 SQIVND (reference sequence). CDR3 protein: CASKRSGRTYEQYF. The DNA of the CDR3 is TGTGCCAGTAAAAGGTCGGGCCGGACCTACGAGCAGTACTTC.